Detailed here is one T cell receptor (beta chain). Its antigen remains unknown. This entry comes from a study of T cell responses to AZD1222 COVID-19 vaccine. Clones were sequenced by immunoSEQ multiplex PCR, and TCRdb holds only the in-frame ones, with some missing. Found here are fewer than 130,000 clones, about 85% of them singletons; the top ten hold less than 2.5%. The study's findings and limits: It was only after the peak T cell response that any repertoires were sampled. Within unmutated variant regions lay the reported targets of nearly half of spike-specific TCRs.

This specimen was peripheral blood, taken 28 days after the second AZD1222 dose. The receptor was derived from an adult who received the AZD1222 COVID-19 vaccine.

The chain's CDR3 is CASSRQGVDNEQFF. The DNA for the CDR3 is TGTGCCAGCAGTCGACAGGGGGTTGACAATGAGCAGTTCTTC. The rearrangement uses TRBV6-5 and TRBJ2-1, with 9 positions matching TRBD1. This CDR3 is built from 14 residues. V was pared by 5 bases and J by 5 bases, with 4 bases of the junction left unmatched. Germline CDR1 and CDR2: MNHEY and SVGAGI.